Following are 14 T cell receptor beta chains from one sample sequenced in a study of T cell responses to AZD1222 COVID-19 vaccine. Clones were sequenced by immunoSEQ multiplex PCR, and TCRdb holds only the in-frame ones, with some missing. The sample holds some 150,000 clones, roughly nine tenths seen once. Sequenced here: peripheral blood, sampled on day 0 of AZD1222 vaccination. All receptors derive from an adult in good health.

V is TRBV29-1 and J is TRBJ2-2; D not resolved. Germline values: CDR1 SQVTM, CDR2 ANQGSEA. The CDR3 runs 14 residues. Trimming took 4 bases from V and 2 from J, leaving 11 bases between them. CDR3 bases: TGCAGCGTTGGTATCTCCCCCAACACCGGGGAGCTGTTTTTT. It codes for CSVGISPNTGELFF.

The chain uses TRBV30 and TRBJ1-1, with 12 bases identical to TRBD1. J was trimmed by 4 bases and V by 5 bases; bases with no gene match: 11. CDR3 length equals 16 residues. Germline V gene lookup returns CDR1 GTSNPN and CDR2 SVGIG (reference sequence). CDR3 protein: CAWGPGTGGRGTEAFF. DNA of the CDR3: TGTGCCTGGGGCCCCGGGACAGGGGGCAGGGGCACTGAAGCTTTCTTT.

The chain joins TRBV9 to TRBJ1-2; TRBD1 might be the D (5 bases). The V gene's germline CDR1 is SGDLS and CDR2 YYNGEE. The CDR3 is 13 residues long. V lost 5 bases and J lost 4, with 12 bases in between. CDR3: CASSAAGFYGYTF. The CDR3 DNA is TGTGCCAGCAGTGCTGCAGGGTTCTATGGCTACACCTTC.

The chain recombines TRBV5-4 with TRBJ1-4; a weak D match, TRBD1 (6 bases). Per the germline V gene, CDR1 is SGHNT and CDR2 is YYREEE (reference sequence). The CDR3 extends over 14 amino acids. V was cut by 5 bases and J by 5 bases, with 13 bases left in between. The CDR3 loop reads CASSSDSLNEKLFF. The CDR3, as DNA: TGTGCCAGCAGTTCGGACAGTCTCAATGAAAAACTGTTTTTT.

The V call is TRBV19, the J call TRBJ2-2, with 13 bases aligning to TRBD2. This CDR3 is 15 amino acids long. CDR1 LNHDA and CDR2 SQIVND come from the germline V gene (reference sequence). Trimming took 6 bases from V and 4 from J; bases not matched to a gene: 2. CDR3 amino acids: CASRWTSGSTGELFF. The CDR3, as DNA: TGTGCCAGTAGGTGGACTAGCGGGAGCACCGGGGAGCTGTTTTTT.

The chain carries TRBV7-9 and TRBJ1-1; a possible D gene is TRBD1 (6 bases). Trimming left V 5 bases short and J 3 bases short, with 13 bases between. The CDR3 is made up of 14 amino acids. Germline V gives CDR1 SEHNR, CDR2 FQNEAQ (reference sequence). The CDR3 sequence is CASSPRGKDTEAFF. CDR3 bases: TGTGCCAGCAGCCCTAGGGGGAAAGACACTGAAGCTTTCTTT.

The CDR3 here is CASSVFQRGADEQFF. For the CDR3, the DNA is TGTGCCAGCAGCGTTTTCCAGAGGGGGGCCGATGAGCAGTTCTTC. This chain connects TRBV7-3 to TRBJ2-1; D assignment may be TRBD1 or TRBD2 (6 bases each). The CDR3 runs to 15 residues. Trimming cost V 5 bases and J 8 bases, with 19 bases left between them. From germline, CDR1 is SGHTA and CDR2 FQGTGA.

A few counts support this clone. The genes are TRBV2 and TRBJ2-1, with TRBD2 as a possible D gene (5 bases). The CDR3 is 15 residues long. Trimming pared 4 bases from V and 8 bases from J, leaving 18 bases between. The germline CDR1 and CDR2 sequences are SNHLY and FYNNEI. The CDR3: CASSVQRTPGDEQFF. DNA for the CDR3: TGTGCCAGCAGTGTGCAGCGGACCCCCGGGGATGAGCAGTTCTTC.

The chain joins TRBV7-8 to TRBJ2-7; D is undetermined. V shed 5 bases and J shed 4 bases, with 6 bases lying between them. This CDR3 is built from 11 residues. The V gene's germline CDR1 is SGHVS and CDR2 FQNEAQ. The CDR3, as DNA: TGTGCCAGCAGCGCCCAATACGAGCAGTACTTC. Translated: CASSAQYEQYF.

The rearrangement joins TRBV6-5 to TRBJ2-5; D could derive from TRBD1 or TRBD2 (5 bases each). CDR3 length: 15 amino acids. CDR1 MNHEY and CDR2 SVGAGI come from the germline V gene. Trimming removed 2 bases from V and 5 bases from J, with 15 bases in between. CDR3: CASSYGGGLAETQYF. CDR3 DNA: TGTGCCAGCAGTTACGGGGGTGGCCTCGCGGAGACCCAGTACTTC.

V is TRBV28 and J is TRBJ1-4, with TRBD1 as a possible D gene (5 bases). Between the trimmed V and J ends, which lost 3 bases and 6 bases, there was a span of 11 bases. The CDR3 consists of 14 residues. From germline, CDR1 is MDHEN and CDR2 SYDVKM. Here the CDR3 DNA reads TGTGCCAGCAGTTTGCTGGGGGGGGATGAAAAACTGTTTTTT. It translates to CASSLLGGDEKLFF.

The chain couples TRBV12-5 to TRBJ1-2; no reliable D call. Trimming left V 0 bases short and J 7 bases short, with 9 bases between. Germline CDR1 and CDR2: LGHNT and FRNRAP. The length of the CDR3 is 13 residues. Written as DNA, the CDR3 is TGTGCTAGTGGTTTGGTCATGGCGGCTGGCTACACCTTC. Encoded protein: CASGLVMAAGYTF.

Here the CDR3 reads CAIRVTGNTEAFF. CDR3 DNA sequence: TGTGCCATCAGGGTCACCGGGAACACTGAAGCTTTCTTT. The chain is built from TRBV10-3 and TRBJ1-1, with no clear D. Trimming shortened V by 6 bases and J by 1 base, and 9 bases separated the two germline ends. Germline CDR1 ENHRY, CDR2 SYGVKD. The length of the CDR3 is 13 residues.

The chain combines TRBV5-1 with TRBJ2-7, with D perhaps matching TRBD1 or TRBD2 (5 bases each). From germline, CDR1 is SGHRS and CDR2 YFSETQ. V was clipped by 0 bases and J by 6 bases, with 19 bases between them. The length of the CDR3 is 16 residues. The CDR3 region is CASSLVGTTFLSEQYF. As DNA, the CDR3 is TGCGCCAGCAGCTTGGTAGGGACCACCTTTTTATCCGAGCAGTACTTC.